This TCR beta chain is from a study of T cell repertoires and HLA-DP antigens. Background on the study: Alloreactive CD4+ T cells targeted HLA-DP on transduced HeLa.

Primers targeted 54 TRBV and 13 TRBJ segments. Pre-culture CD4+ samples were sequenced deeply, targeting approximately 200,000 T cell genomes. The protocol was immunoSEQ multiplex PCR, while the TCRdb copy is restricted to in-frame clones and leaves out a portion. This sample carries approximately 100,000 clones, 86% of them seen once, and the ten largest clones take around 1.7%. The ends were cut back, 1 base at V and 6 bases at J, with 8 bases in the middle. The CDR3 totals 13 residues. Germline lookup yields CDR1 SGHDN and CDR2 FVKESK. This clone appeared a single time. Its antigen is not known. The rearrangement joins TRBV14 to TRBJ2-3; perhaps TRBD2 as D (5 bases). Sequencing was done on a sample of CD4+ T cells from PBMCs. This TCR was recovered from a man in his forties or fifties in good health and CMV-seronegative. The CDR3: CASSQGLADTQYF. Written as DNA, the CDR3 is TGTGCCAGCAGCCAAGGGCTAGCTGATACGCAGTATTTT. Full variable domain (outside the CDR3, taken from reference TRBV14 and TRBJ2-3): EAGVTQFPSHSVIEKGQTVTLRCDPISGHDNLYWYRRVMGKEIKFLLHFVKESKQDESGMPNNRFLAERTGGTYSTLKVQPAELEDSGVYFCASSQGLADTQYFGPGTRLTVL.